This T cell receptor beta chain was identified in a study of blood T cell repertoires in COVID-19. Sequenced by immunoSEQ multiplex PCR; TCRdb stores in-frame clones only, minus some. The data hold tens of thousands of clones, with over 70% observed a single time. This clone showed up just once. The germline gives CDR1 SGHKS, CDR2 YYEKEE (reference sequence). V trimming: 0 bases; J trimming: 6 bases; junction bases outside the gene matches: 2. The CDR3 is 13 amino acids. The sample comprised peripheral blood. This TCR was recovered from a woman in her 40s with acute or convalescent COVID-19. This chain connects TRBV5-5 to TRBJ2-7; 8 bases are a match to TRBD1. The DNA of the CDR3 is TGTGCCAGCAGCTTGGACAGGGGGGCCGAGCAGTACTTC. Its protein product is CASSLDRGAEQYF.